Listed here are 14 T cell receptor beta chains from one sample, sequenced in a study of CXCR3-negative and CXCR3-positive naive CD8 T cells. 5' RACE with UMI labels generated the TRB cDNA libraries. TCRdb reprocessed the 5' RACE reads and stores each CDR3 protein as one record, lacking DNA. The sample totals tens of thousands of distinct CDR3 sequences; its top ten clones hold approximately 1.1%. What was sequenced was naive CXCR3- CD8+ T cells from blood. Subset noted: CD45RO-CCR7+CD27+CD95- naive CD8+ T cells lacking CXCR3 (TNR3-). The source of these receptors is a human donor in good health. Some clones in this sample may be carry-over from other donors' samples.

The chain carries TRBV4-3 and TRBJ1-2. The CDR3 is 14 residues long. Germline CDR1 and CDR2: LGHNA and YSLEER. CDR3 region: CASSQDFEGSGYTF.

CDR3 region: CASSFAQGLAETQYF. The V gene is TRBV12-3 or TRBV12-4, the J gene TRBJ2-5; TCRdb proposes TRBD1, but this gene call is untestable without DNA. The CDR3 consists of 15 residues.

The rearrangement joins TRBV29-1 to TRBJ1-1; TCRdb names TRBD1, which stays unverified in the absence of DNA. The V gene's germline CDR1 is SQVTM and CDR2 ANQGSEA. The CDR3 is 11 amino acids. The CDR3 sequence is CSVGGNTEASF.

V usage is TRBV11-2 and J usage is TRBJ2-4; TCRdb names TRBD1, which stays unverified in the absence of DNA. CDR3 length: 15 amino acids. Germline values: CDR1 SGHAT, CDR2 FQNNGV. The CDR3 is CASSLTSGGINIQYF.

This rearrangement joins TRBV7-7 to TRBJ2-3. CDR3 length: 14 residues. Germline V lookup: CDR1 SSHAT, CDR2 FNYEAQ (reference sequence). Here the CDR3 reads CASSPRPGTDTQYF.

The rearrangement joins TRBV7-8 to TRBJ2-7; TCRdb's D call of TRBD1 is untestable without DNA. Germline CDR1 reads SGHVS; CDR2 reads FQNEAQ. The CDR3 has 15 amino acids. CDR3 in amino acids: CASSLAPRQLYEQYF.

V gene TRBV29-1 combines with J gene TRBJ2-3; TCRdb lists TRBD2, though no DNA is available to test this call. The germline gives CDR1 SQVTM, CDR2 ANQGSEA. The CDR3 is made up of 15 amino acids. The CDR3 region is CSASGLAGVTDTQYF.

V gene TRBV29-1 combines with J gene TRBJ2-7. Germline assignment: CDR1 SQVTM and CDR2 ANQGSEA. This CDR3 contains 13 residues. Here the CDR3 reads CSVEVSGSYEQYF.

The gene calls are TRBV29-1 and TRBJ1-1. Germline V lookup: CDR1 SQVTM, CDR2 ANQGSEA. CDR3 size: 12 residues. The CDR3 reads CSVEGEAPEAFF.

V gene TRBV2 combines with J gene TRBJ2-2; without DNA, the TCRdb call of TRBD1 cannot be checked. Germline V gene sequence: CDR1 SNHLY, CDR2 FYNNEI. This CDR3 spans 15 amino acids. CDR3: CASTPRDRDTGELFF. The whole variable domain, remainder taken from reference TRBV2 and TRBJ2-2, is EPEVTQTPSHQVTQMGQEVILRCVPISNHLYFYWYRQILGQKVEFLVSFYNNEISEKSEIFDDQFSVERPDGSNFTLKIRSTKLEDSAMYFCASTPRDRDTGELFFGEGSRLTVL.

The chain has TRBV27 and TRBJ2-7; TCRdb reports TRBD1, a call that lacks DNA to check it against. CDR3 size: 13 residues. Looked up from germline, CDR1 is MNHEY and CDR2 is SMNVEV (reference sequence). The CDR3 here is CASSYNRGHEQYF.

The V gene is TRBV7-6, the J gene TRBJ2-3; the TRBD1 assignment by TCRdb is unverifiable without DNA. This CDR3 spans 15 amino acids. Germline V lookup: CDR1 SGHVS, CDR2 FNYEAQ. The CDR3 reads CASSLSAGFADTQYF.

The chain employs TRBV29-1 and TRBJ1-1; no DNA is available, so the TRBD1 call from TCRdb remains unchecked. The V gene's germline CDR1 is SQVTM and CDR2 ANQGSEA. The CDR3 contains 13 residues. The CDR3 loop reads CSVVGALGTEAFF.

The chain joins TRBV7-6 to TRBJ2-1; TCRdb's D call of TRBD1 is untestable without DNA. Germline values: CDR1 SGHVS, CDR2 FNYEAQ. The CDR3 is 14 amino acids. CDR3: CASSLAGAGDEQFF. Variable domain in full (rest from reference TRBV7-6 and TRBJ2-1): GAGVSQSPRYKVTKRGQDVALRCDPISGHVSLYWYRQALGQGPEFLTYFNYEAQQDKSGLPNDRFSAERPEGSISTLTIQRTEQRDSAMYRCASSLAGAGDEQFFGPGTRLTVL.